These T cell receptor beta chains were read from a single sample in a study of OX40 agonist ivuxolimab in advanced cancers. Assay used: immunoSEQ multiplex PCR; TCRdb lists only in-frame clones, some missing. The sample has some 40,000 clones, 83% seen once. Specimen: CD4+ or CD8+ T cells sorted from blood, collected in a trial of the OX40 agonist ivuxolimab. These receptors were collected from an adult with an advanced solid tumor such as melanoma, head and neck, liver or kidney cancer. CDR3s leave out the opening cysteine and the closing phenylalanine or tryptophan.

ASSLGLAGNSYNEQF	TRBJ2-1	TRBV5-1
ASSLVPTPTYEQY	TRBJ2-7	TRBV7-2
ASSLDQIGYT	TRBJ1-2	TRBV7-6
ASSGTAYNEQF	TRBJ2-1	TRBV27
ATSRDEGGSWYEQY	TRBJ2-7	TRBV15
ASSQDTGGDRVLPGNTIY	TRBJ1-3	TRBV4-2
ASRASGDYEQY	TRBJ2-7	TRBV5-1
SVEDRMDVETQY	TRBJ2-5	TRBV29-1
SANMGNEQF	TRBJ2-1	TRBV20-1
ASSDNSGANVLT	TRBJ2-6	TRBV6-4
ASSFGGGSYEQY	TRBJ2-7	TRBV27
ASSKTETNEKLF	TRBJ1-4	TRBV27
ASSLPGTGDYEQY	TRBJ2-7	TRBV4-1
ASSQEDTNTEAF	TRBJ1-1	TRBV4-3
ASSATFSGVNNEQF	TRBJ2-1	TRBV11-2
ASSLGQTPNEQF	TRBJ2-1	TRBV5-4
ASSFRTGRGYT	TRBJ1-2	TRBV6-5
ASREHRGPSYEQY	TRBJ2-7	TRBV7-3
ASSLTENTEAF	TRBJ1-1	TRBV6-1
ASSYTSGATDTQY	TRBJ2-3	TRBV7-6
ASSLALSSGGPTQQQF	TRBJ2-1	TRBV11-3
ASSSGTSPQETQY	TRBJ2-5	TRBV7-3
ASSVGGGGPTGYGYT	TRBJ1-2	TRBV9
ASTKGEGLPLQPQH	TRBJ1-5	TRBV19
ASSVDSLTEAF	TRBJ1-1	TRBV28
ASSDPNQDSGSGNTIY	TRBJ1-3	TRBV6-1
ASSLGMESF	TRBJ1-1	TRBV4-1
ASSEGTNNEQF	TRBJ2-1	TRBV6-4
SVRAASSYEQY	TRBJ2-7	TRBV29-1
AISDPTGTGGRNTEAF	TRBJ1-1	TRBV10-3
ASSSRRLAPTYNEQF	TRBJ2-1	TRBV6-7
ASSVGFSYEQY	TRBJ2-7	TRBV9
ASSSISGGEETQY	TRBJ2-5	TRBV7-9
ASSQTGRGNTIY	TRBJ1-3	TRBV4-2
ASSPRTGDGETQY	TRBJ2-5	TRBV13
ASTKRGGQETQY	TRBJ2-5	TRBV6-6
ASSLSGTGNEQF	TRBJ2-1	TRBV27
ASSLGRATQY	TRBJ2-5	TRBV5-4
ASSLVGTGVTDTQY	TRBJ2-3	TRBV7-6
AWSVRGNTGELF	TRBJ2-2	TRBV30
ASYNRGHNQPQH	TRBJ1-5	TRBV28
ASEGTVYGYT	TRBJ1-2	TRBV7-9